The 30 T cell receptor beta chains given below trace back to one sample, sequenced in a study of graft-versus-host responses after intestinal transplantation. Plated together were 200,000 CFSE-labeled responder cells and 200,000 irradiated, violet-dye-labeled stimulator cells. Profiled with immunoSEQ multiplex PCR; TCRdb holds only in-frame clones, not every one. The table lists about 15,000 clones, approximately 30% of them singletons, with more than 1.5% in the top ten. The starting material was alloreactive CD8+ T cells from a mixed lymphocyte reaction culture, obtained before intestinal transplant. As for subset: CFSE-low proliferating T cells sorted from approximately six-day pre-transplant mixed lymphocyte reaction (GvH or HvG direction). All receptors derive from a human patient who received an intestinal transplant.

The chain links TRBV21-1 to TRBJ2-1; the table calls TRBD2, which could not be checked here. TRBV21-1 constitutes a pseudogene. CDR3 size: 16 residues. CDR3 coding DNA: TGTGCCAGCAGCAAAAGGGGCGGGGTGTTCTACAATGAGCAGTTCTTC. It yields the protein CASSKRGGVFYNEQFF.

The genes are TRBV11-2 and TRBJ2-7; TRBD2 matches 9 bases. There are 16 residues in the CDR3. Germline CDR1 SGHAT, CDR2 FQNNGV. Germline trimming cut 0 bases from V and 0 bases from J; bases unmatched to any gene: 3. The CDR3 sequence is CASSLEGSGGSYEQYF. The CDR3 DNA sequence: TGTGCCAGCAGCTTAGAAGGTAGCGGGGGCTCCTACGAGCAGTACTTC.

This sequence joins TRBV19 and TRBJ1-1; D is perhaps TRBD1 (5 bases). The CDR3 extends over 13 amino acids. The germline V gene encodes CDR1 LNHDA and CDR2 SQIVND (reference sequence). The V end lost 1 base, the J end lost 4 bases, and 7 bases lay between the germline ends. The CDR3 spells CASSIGGVTEAFF. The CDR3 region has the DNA TGTGCCAGTAGTATAGGGGGCGTCACTGAAGCTTTCTTT.

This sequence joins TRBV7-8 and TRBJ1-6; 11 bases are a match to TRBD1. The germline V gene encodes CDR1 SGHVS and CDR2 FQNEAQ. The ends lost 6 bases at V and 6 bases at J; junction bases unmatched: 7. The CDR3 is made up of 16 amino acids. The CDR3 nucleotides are TGTGCCAGCAGTAGGGACAGGGGGGCTGGTAATTCACCCCTCCACTTT. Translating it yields CASSRDRGAGNSPLHF. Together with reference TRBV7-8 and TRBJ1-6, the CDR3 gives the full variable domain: GAGVSQSPRYKVAKRGQDVALRCDPISGHVSLFWYQQALGQGPEFLTYFQNEAQLDKSGLPSDRFFAERPEGSVSTLKIQRTQQEDSAVYLCASSRDRGAGNSPLHFGNGTRLTVT.

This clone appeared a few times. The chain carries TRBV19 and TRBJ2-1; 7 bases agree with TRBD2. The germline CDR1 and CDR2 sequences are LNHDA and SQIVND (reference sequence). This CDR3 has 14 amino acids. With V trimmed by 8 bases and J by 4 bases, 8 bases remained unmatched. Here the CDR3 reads CASSAGRGYNEQFF. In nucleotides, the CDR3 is TGTGCCAGTTCAGCGGGGCGAGGATACAATGAGCAGTTCTTC.

The CDR3 DNA reads as TGTGCCAGCAGCCAGGGGACAGGGACGAAATACGAGCAGTACTTC. It encodes CASSQGTGTKYEQYF. The rearrangement joins TRBV7-9 to TRBJ2-7, with 9 bases matching TRBD1. Germline assignment: CDR1 SEHNR and CDR2 FQNEAQ (reference sequence). With V trimmed by 5 bases and J by 4 bases, 9 bases remained unmatched. The CDR3 contains 15 residues.

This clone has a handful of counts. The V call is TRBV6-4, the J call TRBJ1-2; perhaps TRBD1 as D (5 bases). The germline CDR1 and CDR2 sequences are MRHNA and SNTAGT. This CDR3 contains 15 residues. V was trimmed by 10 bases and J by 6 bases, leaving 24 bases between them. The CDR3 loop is CATESRQRIKDGYTF. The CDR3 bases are TGTGCCACCGAAAGCCGACAGAGGATCAAGGATGGCTACACCTTC.

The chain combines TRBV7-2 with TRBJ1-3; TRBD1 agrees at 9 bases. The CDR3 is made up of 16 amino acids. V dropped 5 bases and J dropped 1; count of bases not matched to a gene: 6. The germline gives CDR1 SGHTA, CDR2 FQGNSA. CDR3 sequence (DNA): TGTGCCAGCAGCCCACAGGGGGCCGTGTCTGGAAACACCATATATTTT. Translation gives CASSPQGAVSGNTIYF.

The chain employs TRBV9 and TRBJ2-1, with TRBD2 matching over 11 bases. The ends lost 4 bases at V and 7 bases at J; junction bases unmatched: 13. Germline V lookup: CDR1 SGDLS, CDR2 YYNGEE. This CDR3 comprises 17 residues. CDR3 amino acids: CASSPNIAGGLWNEQFF. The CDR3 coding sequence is TGTGCCAGCAGCCCTAACATAGCGGGGGGGCTTTGGAATGAGCAGTTCTTC.

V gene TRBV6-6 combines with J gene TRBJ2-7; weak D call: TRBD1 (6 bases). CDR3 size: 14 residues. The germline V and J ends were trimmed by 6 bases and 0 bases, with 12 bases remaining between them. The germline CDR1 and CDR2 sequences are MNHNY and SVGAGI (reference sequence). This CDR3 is CASSRDNFSYEQYF. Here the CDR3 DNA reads TGTGCCAGCAGCCGGGACAACTTCTCCTACGAGCAGTACTTC.

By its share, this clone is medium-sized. The CDR3 reads CASSQGTGVLSPQHF. In nucleotides, the CDR3 is TGCGCCAGCAGCCAAGGAACGGGGGTTTTATCGCCCCAGCATTTT. This chain uses TRBV4-3 with TRBJ1-5, with D maybe TRBD1 (5 bases). The CDR3 has 15 amino acids. Trimming took off 1 base at V and 9 bases at J, with 16 bases between the two ends. Germline-derived CDR1 and CDR2 are LGHNA and YSLEER.

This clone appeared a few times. The CDR3 DNA reads as TGTGCCACCAGCCCAGGTAGCAATCAGCCCCAGCATTTT. This codes for CATSPGSNQPQHF. The chain uses TRBV15 and TRBJ1-5; D is uncertain. Germline CDR1 and CDR2: LNHNV and YYDKDF (reference sequence). V lost 5 bases to trimming and J lost 0 bases, with 5 bases between them. The CDR3 length is 13 residues. The full variable domain, with the rest looked up from reference TRBV15 and TRBJ1-5, is DAMVIQNPRYQVTQFGKPVTLSCSQTLNHNVMYWYQQKSSQAPKLLFHYYDKDFNNEADTPDNFQSRRPNTSFCFLDIRSPGLGDTAMYLCATSPGSNQPQHFGDGTRLSIL.

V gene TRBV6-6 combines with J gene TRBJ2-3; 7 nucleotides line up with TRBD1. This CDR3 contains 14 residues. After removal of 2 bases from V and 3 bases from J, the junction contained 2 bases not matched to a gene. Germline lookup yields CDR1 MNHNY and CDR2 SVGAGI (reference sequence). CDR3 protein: CASSYGRGTDTQYF. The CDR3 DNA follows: TGTGCCAGCAGTTACGGCAGGGGGACAGATACGCAGTATTTT.

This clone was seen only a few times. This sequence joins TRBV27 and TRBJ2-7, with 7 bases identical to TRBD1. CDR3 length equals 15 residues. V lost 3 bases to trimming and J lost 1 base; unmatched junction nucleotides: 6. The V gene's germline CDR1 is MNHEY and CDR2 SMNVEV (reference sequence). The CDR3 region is CASSFSGTASYEQYF. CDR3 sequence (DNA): TGTGCCAGCAGTTTTTCCGGGACAGCGTCCTACGAGCAGTACTTC.

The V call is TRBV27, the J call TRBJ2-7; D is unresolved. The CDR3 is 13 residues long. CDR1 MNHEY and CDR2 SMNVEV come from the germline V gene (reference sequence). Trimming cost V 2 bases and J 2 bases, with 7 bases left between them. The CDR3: CASSLAAPYEQYF. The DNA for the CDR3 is TGTGCCAGCAGTTTAGCGGCTCCCTACGAGCAGTACTTC.

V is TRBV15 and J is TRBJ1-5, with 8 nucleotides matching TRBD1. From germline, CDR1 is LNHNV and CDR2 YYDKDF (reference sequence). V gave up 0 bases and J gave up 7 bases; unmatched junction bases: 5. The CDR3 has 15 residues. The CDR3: CATSRDRGRGQPQHF. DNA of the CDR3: TGTGCCACCAGCAGAGACAGGGGGCGCGGGCAGCCCCAGCATTTT.

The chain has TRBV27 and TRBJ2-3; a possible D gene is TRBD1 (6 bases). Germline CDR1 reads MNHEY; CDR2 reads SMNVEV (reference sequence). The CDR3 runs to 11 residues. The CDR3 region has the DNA TGTGAGGCAGGGGTGGGAGATACGCAGTATTTT. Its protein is CEAGVGDTQYF.

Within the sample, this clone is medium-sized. For the CDR3, the DNA is TGTGCCAGTAGTATTCCGGGACAGGGGTCTACTAATGAAAAACTGTTTTTT. Translation: CASSIPGQGSTNEKLFF. The rearrangement joins TRBV19 to TRBJ1-4, with 10 bases identical to TRBD1. Per the germline V gene, CDR1 is LNHDA and CDR2 is SQIVND (reference sequence). The CDR3 is made up of 17 amino acids. Trimming cost V 3 bases and J 2 bases; bases outside gene matches: 6.

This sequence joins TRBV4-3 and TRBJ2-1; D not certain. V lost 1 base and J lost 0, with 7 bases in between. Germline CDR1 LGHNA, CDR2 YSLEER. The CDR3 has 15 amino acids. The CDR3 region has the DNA TGCGCCAGCAGCCAAGGGTCCAGCTCCTACAATGAGCAGTTCTTC. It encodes CASSQGSSSYNEQFF.

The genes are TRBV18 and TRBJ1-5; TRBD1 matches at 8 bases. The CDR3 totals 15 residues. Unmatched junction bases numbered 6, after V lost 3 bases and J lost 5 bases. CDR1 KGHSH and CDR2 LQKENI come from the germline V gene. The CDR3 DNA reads TGTGCCAGCTCACCGGGCAGGGGGCGGTATCAGCCCCAGCATTTT. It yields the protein CASSPGRGRYQPQHF.

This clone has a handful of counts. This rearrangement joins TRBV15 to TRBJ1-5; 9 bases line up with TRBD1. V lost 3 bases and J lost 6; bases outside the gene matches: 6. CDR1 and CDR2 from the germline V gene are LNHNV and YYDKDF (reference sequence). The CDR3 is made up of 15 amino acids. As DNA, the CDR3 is TGTGCCACCAGCAGGGACAGGGGAGCGGCTCAGCCCCAGCATTTT. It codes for CATSRDRGAAQPQHF.

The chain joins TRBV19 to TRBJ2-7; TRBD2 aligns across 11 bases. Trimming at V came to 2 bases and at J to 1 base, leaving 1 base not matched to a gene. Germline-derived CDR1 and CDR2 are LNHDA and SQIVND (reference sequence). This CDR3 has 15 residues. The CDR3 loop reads CASSILAGGSYEQYF. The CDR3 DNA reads TGTGCCAGTAGTATACTAGCGGGGGGATCCTACGAGCAGTACTTC.

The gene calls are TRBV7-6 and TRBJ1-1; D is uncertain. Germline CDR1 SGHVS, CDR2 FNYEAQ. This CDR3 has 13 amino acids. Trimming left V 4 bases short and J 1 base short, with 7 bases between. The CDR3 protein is CASSSLPNTEAFF. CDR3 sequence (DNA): TGTGCCAGCAGCTCCCTTCCGAACACTGAAGCTTTCTTT.

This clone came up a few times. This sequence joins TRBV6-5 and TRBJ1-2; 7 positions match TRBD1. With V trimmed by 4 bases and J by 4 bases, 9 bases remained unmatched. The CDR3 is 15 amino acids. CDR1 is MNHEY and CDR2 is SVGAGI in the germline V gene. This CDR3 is CASSSYTGAGYGYTF. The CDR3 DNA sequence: TGTGCCAGCAGTTCTTATACAGGGGCGGGCTATGGCTACACCTTC.

The DNA of the CDR3 is TGTGCCAGCAGATCCGGGACAGGGGATTACGTCGGTTATGGCTACACCTTC. As protein: CASRSGTGDYVGYGYTF. The J gene is TRBJ1-2, the V gene TRBV27; TRBD1 agrees at 10 bases. Germline lookup yields CDR1 MNHEY and CDR2 SMNVEV (reference sequence). J was trimmed by 5 bases and V by 6 bases; bases with no gene match: 15. The CDR3 covers 17 residues.

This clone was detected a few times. CDR3 region: CASSLAGRTEAFF. CDR3 nucleotide sequence: TGTGCCAGCAGCTTAGCCGGGAGAACTGAAGCTTTCTTT. The J gene is TRBJ1-1, the V gene TRBV11-2; no clear D. Looked up from germline, CDR1 is SGHAT and CDR2 is FQNNGV. V lost 1 base and J lost 5, with 8 bases in between. The CDR3 covers 13 residues.

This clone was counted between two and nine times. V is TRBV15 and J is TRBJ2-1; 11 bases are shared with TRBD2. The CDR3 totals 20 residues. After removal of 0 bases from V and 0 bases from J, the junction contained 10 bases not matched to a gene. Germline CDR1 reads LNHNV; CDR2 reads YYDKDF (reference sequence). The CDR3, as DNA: TGTGCCACCAGCAGAGACCTCCTAGCGGGGGGTACGAGCTCCTACAATGAGCAGTTCTTC. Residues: CATSRDLLAGGTSSYNEQFF.

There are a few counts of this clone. This CDR3 is CASSFSGEQYF. CDR3 DNA sequence: TGTGCCAGCAGCTTCTCGGGGGAGCAGTACTTC. The chain combines TRBV7-9 with TRBJ2-7, with D perhaps TRBD2 (5 bases). This CDR3 has 11 residues. Trimming removed 3 bases from V and 7 bases from J, with 7 bases in between. Germline V gene lookup returns CDR1 SEHNR and CDR2 FQNEAQ (reference sequence).

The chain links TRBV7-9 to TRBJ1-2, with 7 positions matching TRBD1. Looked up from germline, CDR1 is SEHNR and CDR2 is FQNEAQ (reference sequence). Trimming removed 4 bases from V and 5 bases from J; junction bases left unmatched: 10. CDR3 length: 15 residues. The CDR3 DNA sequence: TGTGCCAGCAGCTGGTCGGGACAGAACTCGTATGGCTACACCTTC. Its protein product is CASSWSGQNSYGYTF.

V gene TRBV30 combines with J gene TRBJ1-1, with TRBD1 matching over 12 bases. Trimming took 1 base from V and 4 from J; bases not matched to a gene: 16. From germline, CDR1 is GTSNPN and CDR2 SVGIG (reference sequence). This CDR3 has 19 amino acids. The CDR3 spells CAWSEGSSGQGALSTEAFF. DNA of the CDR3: TGTGCCTGGAGTGAAGGGAGTTCGGGACAGGGGGCTCTGAGCACTGAAGCTTTCTTT.